Listed here are 17 T cell receptor beta chains from one sample, sequenced in a study of cytotoxic CD8 clonotypes in ibrutinib-treated CLL. Produced via immunoSEQ multiplex PCR; TCRdb's table is partial and in-frame only. The sample records about 200,000 clones, around 72% being singletons. Sequenced here: PBMCs, sampled after 24 months of ibrutinib treatment. These receptors were collected from a human donor with chronic lymphocytic leukemia.

This chain connects TRBV7-8 to TRBJ2-7; D is unresolved. CDR3 length equals 10 residues. The V gene lost 5 bases and the J gene lost 6 bases, with 5 bases spanning the gap. The germline V gene has CDR1 SGHVS and CDR2 FQNEAQ. CDR3 DNA: TGTGCCAGCAGCGGCGGCGAGCAGTACTTC. Translated: CASSGGEQYF. Complete variable domain (other parts from reference TRBV7-8 and TRBJ2-7): GAGVSQSPRYKVAKRGQDVALRCDPISGHVSLFWYQQALGQGPEFLTYFQNEAQLDKSGLPSDRFFAERPEGSVSTLKIQRTQQEDSAVYLCASSGGEQYFGPGTRLTVT.

The J gene is TRBJ1-2, the V gene TRBV7-2; D is undetermined. V lost 4 bases to trimming and J lost 6 bases, with 18 bases between them. CDR3 length: 15 residues. Germline CDR1 SGHTA, CDR2 FQGNSA. CDR3 bases: TGTGCCAGCAGCTCCCGTACCGGTTCAGCGGATGGCTACACCTTC. Translated, it gives CASSSRTGSADGYTF.

The chain is built from TRBV7-9 and TRBJ2-3; D is uncertain. CDR3 length equals 14 residues. CDR1 is SEHNR and CDR2 is FQNEAQ in the germline V gene (reference sequence). Deletions cut 2 bases from V and 4 bases from J, with 10 bases between. CDR3 coding DNA: TGTGCCAGCAGCTTACTGGGGATGCCAGATACGCAGTATTTT. Amino acid sequence: CASSLLGMPDTQYF.

The chain links TRBV7-2 to TRBJ2-7; TRBD1 matches 7 bases. There are 15 residues in the CDR3. Trimming cost V 6 bases and J 0 bases; bases outside gene matches: 8. Germline lookup yields CDR1 SGHTA and CDR2 FQGNSA. CDR3 coding DNA: TGTGCCAGCAGGCTCACAGGGACAGCCTCCTACGAGCAGTACTTC. Encoded protein: CASRLTGTASYEQYF.

The chain is built from TRBV4-3 and TRBJ2-1; 7 nucleotides agree with TRBD2. Germline loops: CDR1 LGHNA, CDR2 YSLEER. This CDR3 comprises 17 residues. V lost 0 bases, J lost 3 bases, and 8 bases stayed unmatched. The CDR3 sequence is CASSQETLGTIYNEQFF. CDR3 nucleotide sequence: TGCGCCAGCAGCCAAGAGACGTTAGGGACTATCTACAATGAGCAGTTCTTC.

This rearrangement joins TRBV5-5 to TRBJ2-1; no reliable D call. The CDR3 sequence is 10 residues long. Germline V gene sequence: CDR1 SGHKS, CDR2 YYEKEE (reference sequence). Trimming cost V 6 bases and J 3 bases, with 1 base left between them. The CDR3 sequence: CASNYNEQFF. In DNA, the CDR3 is TGTGCCAGCAACTACAATGAGCAGTTCTTC.

V gene TRBV9 combines with J gene TRBJ1-2, with 7 positions matching TRBD1. Germline V gives CDR1 SGDLS, CDR2 YYNGEE. The CDR3 has 15 residues. With V trimmed by 4 bases and J by 1 base, 7 bases remained unmatched. This chain's CDR3 is CASSPKTGINYGYTF. The CDR3 DNA is TGTGCCAGCAGCCCAAAGACAGGGATTAACTATGGCTACACCTTC.

The chain combines TRBV7-6 with TRBJ2-3, with D perhaps TRBD2 (6 bases). V dropped 4 bases and J dropped 5 bases, with 7 bases sitting between them. The CDR3 has 12 amino acids. Germline V gives CDR1 SGHVS, CDR2 FNYEAQ. The chain's CDR3 is CASSSTRDTQYF. For the CDR3, the DNA is TGTGCCAGCAGCTCGACTAGAGATACGCAGTATTTT.

V gene TRBV14 combines with J gene TRBJ2-3; no clear D gene. V was shortened by 6 bases and J by 4 bases, with 14 bases between the two germline ends. Looked up from germline, CDR1 is SGHDN and CDR2 is FVKESK. The CDR3 sequence is 14 residues long. CDR3 coding DNA: TGTGCCAGCAGTCCAGGTTGGCAGGCAGATACGCAGTATTTT. Translating gives CASSPGWQADTQYF.

The V call is TRBV7-2, the J call TRBJ2-1, with 11 bases that match TRBD2. Trimming took 2 bases from V and 10 from J; bases not matched to a gene: 7. The CDR3 totals 15 residues. The germline CDR1 and CDR2 sequences are SGHTA and FQGNSA. The CDR3 DNA follows: TGTGCCAGCAGCTTACATCTAGCGGGAGGTTGGGAGCAGTTCTTC. Translating it yields CASSLHLAGGWEQFF.

There are a few counts of this clone. V is TRBV18 and J is TRBJ2-7; TRBD2 matches 13 bases. Germline V gene lookup returns CDR1 KGHSH and CDR2 LQKENI. V shed 2 bases and J 4 bases; nucleotides not matched to a gene: 2. This CDR3 is 15 amino acids long. The CDR3 reads CASSPGTSGIYEQYF. CDR3 DNA: TGTGCCAGCTCACCAGGGACTAGCGGGATTTACGAGCAGTACTTC.

The CDR3 sequence is CASSTGISEKLFF. The DNA for the CDR3 is TGTGCCAGCAGCACCGGGATTTCTGAAAAACTGTTTTTT. This chain uses TRBV11-2 with TRBJ1-4; D remains ambiguous. Germline assignment: CDR1 SGHAT and CDR2 FQNNGV. The CDR3 extends over 13 amino acids. V lost 5 bases and J lost 7, with 11 bases in between.

This rearrangement joins TRBV11-1 to TRBJ2-7, with D maybe TRBD2 (6 bases). Germline V gene sequence: CDR1 SGHAT, CDR2 FQDESV (reference sequence). The CDR3 is 16 residues long. V was pared by 6 bases and J by 2 bases, with 20 bases between. The CDR3 sequence: CASSDQGAGGTYEQYF. In DNA, the CDR3 is TGTGCCAGCAGTGACCAAGGGGCGGGCGGGACCTACGAGCAGTACTTC. The full variable domain, with the rest looked up from reference TRBV11-1 and TRBJ2-7, is EAEVAQSPRYKITEKSQAVAFWCDPISGHATLYWYRQILGQGPELLVQFQDESVVDDSQLPKDRFSAERLKGVDSTLKIQPAELGDSAMYLCASSDQGAGGTYEQYFGPGTRLTVT.

CDR3 bases: TGTGCCAGCAGCGGCACAGGGGACCATCAGCCCCAGCATTTT. It is translated as CASSGTGDHQPQHF. The V gene is TRBV5-6, the J gene TRBJ1-5; 7 bases are a match to TRBD1. The V and J ends lost 4 bases and 5 bases, in that order; junction bases with no gene match: 6. The CDR3 is made up of 14 amino acids. Per the germline V gene, CDR1 is SGHDT and CDR2 is YYEEEE. Full variable domain (rest looked up from reference TRBV5-6 and TRBJ1-5): DAGVTQSPTHLIKTRGQQVTLRCSPKSGHDTVSWYQQALGQGPQFIFQYYEEEERQRGNFPDRFSGHQFPNYSSELNVNALLLGDSALYLCASSGTGDHQPQHFGDGTRLSIL.

As regards this clone: The identical CDR3 is also encoded by other nucleotide sequences in the sample. The rearrangement uses TRBV20-1 and TRBJ2-7; 8 bases align to TRBD1. Germline CDR1 and CDR2: DFQATT and SNEGSKA (reference sequence). The CDR3 contains 11 residues. The CDR3 region is CSGQGTYEQYF. The CDR3 coding sequence is TGCAGCGGACAGGGCACATACGAGCAGTACTTC.

The V gene is TRBV9, the J gene TRBJ2-3; tentatively, D is TRBD2 (6 bases). Germline values: CDR1 SGDLS, CDR2 YYNGEE. Between the trimmed V and J ends, which lost 3 bases and 0 bases, there was a span of 17 bases. The CDR3 has 17 residues. The CDR3: CASSASLALSSTDTQYF. CDR3 coding DNA: TGTGCCAGCAGCGCAAGCCTAGCGTTATCTAGCACAGATACGCAGTATTTT.

This rearrangement joins TRBV9 to TRBJ2-1; D might be TRBD2 (6 bases). Germline CDR1 reads SGDLS; CDR2 reads YYNGEE. The CDR3 is 15 amino acids. V was shortened by 6 bases and J by 2 bases, with 15 bases between the two germline ends. This chain's CDR3 is CASTSRDFTYNEQFF. CDR3 coding DNA: TGTGCCAGCACCTCCCGGGACTTTACCTACAATGAGCAGTTCTTC.